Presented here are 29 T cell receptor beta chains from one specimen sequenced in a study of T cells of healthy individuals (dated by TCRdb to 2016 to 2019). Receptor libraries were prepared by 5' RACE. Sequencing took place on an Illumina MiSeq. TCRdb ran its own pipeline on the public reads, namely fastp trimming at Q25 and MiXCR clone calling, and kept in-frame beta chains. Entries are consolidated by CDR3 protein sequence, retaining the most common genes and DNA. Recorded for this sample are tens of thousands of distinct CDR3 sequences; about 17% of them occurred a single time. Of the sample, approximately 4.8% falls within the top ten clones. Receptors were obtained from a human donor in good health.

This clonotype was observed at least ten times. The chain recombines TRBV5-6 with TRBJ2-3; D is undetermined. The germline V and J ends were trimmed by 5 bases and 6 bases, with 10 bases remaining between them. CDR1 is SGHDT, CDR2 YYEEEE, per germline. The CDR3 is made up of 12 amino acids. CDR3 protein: CASSRPQDTQYF. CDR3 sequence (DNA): TGTGCCAGCAGTCGTCCACAGGATACGCAGTATTTT.

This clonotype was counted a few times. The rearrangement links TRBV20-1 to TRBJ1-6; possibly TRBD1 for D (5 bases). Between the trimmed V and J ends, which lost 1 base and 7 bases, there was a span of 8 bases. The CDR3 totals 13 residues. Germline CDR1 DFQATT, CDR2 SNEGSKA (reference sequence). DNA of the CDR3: TGCAGTGCTAGAGGGGACGGAAATTCACCCCTCCACTTT. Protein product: CSARGDGNSPLHF.

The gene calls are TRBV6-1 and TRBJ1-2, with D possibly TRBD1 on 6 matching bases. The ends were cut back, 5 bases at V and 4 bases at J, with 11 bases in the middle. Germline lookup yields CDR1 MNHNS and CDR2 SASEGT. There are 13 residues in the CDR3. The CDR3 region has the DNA TGTGCCAGCAGTTTACAGGGTACCTATGGCTACACCTTC. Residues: CASSLQGTYGYTF.

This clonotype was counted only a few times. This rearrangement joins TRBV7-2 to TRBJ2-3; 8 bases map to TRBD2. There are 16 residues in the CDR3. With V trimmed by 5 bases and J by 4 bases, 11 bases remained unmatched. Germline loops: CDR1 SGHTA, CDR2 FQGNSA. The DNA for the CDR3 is TGTGCCAGCAGCCTCTCACCGGGAGGGCCGGCAGATACGCAGTATTTT. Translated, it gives CASSLSPGGPADTQYF.

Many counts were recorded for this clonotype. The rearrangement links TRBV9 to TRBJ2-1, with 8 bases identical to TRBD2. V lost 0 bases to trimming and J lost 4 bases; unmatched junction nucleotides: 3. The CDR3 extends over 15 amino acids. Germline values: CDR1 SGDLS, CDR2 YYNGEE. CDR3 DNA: TGTGCCAGCAGCGTAGATGGGACTAGTTACAATGAGCAGTTCTTC. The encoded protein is CASSVDGTSYNEQFF.

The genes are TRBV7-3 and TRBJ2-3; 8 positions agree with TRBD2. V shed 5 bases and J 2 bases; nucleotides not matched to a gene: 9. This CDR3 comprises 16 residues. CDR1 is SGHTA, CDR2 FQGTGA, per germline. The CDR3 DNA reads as TGTGCCAGCAGCCCTATAGCGGGATCACCCACAGATACGCAGTATTTT. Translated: CASSPIAGSPTDTQYF.

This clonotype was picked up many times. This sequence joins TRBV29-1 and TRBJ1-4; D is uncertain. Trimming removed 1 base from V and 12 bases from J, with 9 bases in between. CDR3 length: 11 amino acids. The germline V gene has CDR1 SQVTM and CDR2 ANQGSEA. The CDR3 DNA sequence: TGCAGCGTTGAAGGTGCAGGAGAACTGTTTTTT. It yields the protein CSVEGAGELFF. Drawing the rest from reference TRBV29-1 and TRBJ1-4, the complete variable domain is SAVISQKPSRDICQRGTSLTIQCQVDSQVTMMFWYRQQPGQSLTLIATANQGSEATYESGFVIDKFPISRPNLTFSTLTVSNMSPEDSSIYLCSVEGAGELFFGSGTQLSVL.

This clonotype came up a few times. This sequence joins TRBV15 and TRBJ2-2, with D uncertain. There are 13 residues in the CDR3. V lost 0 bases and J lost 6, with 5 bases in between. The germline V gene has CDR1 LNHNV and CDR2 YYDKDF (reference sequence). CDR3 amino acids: CATSRESAGELFF. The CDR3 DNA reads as TGTGCCACCAGCAGAGAATCGGCCGGGGAGCTGTTTTTT. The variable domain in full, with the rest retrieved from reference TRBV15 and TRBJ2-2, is DAMVIQNPRYQVTQFGKPVTLSCSQTLNHNVMYWYQQKSSQAPKLLFHYYDKDFNNEADTPDNFQSRRPNTSFCFLDIRSPGLGDTAMYLCATSRESAGELFFGEGSRLTVL.

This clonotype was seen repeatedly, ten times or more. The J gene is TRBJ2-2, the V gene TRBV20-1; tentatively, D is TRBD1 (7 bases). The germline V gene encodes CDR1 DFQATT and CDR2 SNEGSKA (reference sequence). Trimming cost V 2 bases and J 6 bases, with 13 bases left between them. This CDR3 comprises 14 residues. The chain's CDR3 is CSARNPGGPGELFF. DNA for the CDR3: TGCAGTGCTAGAAACCCAGGGGGGCCCGGGGAGCTGTTTTTT.

CDR3 amino acids: CASSKGGRDKAYEQYF. The CDR3 nucleotides are TGTGCCAGCAGCAAAGGGGGGAGGGACAAAGCCTACGAGCAGTACTTC. The chain uses TRBV21-1 and TRBJ2-7; no DNA check was done on the table's D call, TRBD2. TRBV21-1 is a pseudogene locus. This CDR3 spans 16 amino acids.

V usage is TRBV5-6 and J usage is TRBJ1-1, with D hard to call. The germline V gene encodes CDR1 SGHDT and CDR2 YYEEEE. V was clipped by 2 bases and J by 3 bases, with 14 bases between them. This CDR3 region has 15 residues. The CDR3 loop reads CASSFYQLVHTEAFF. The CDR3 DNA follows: TGTGCCAGCAGCTTCTACCAACTAGTCCACACTGAAGCTTTCTTT. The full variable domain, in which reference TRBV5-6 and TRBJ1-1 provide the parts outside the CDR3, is DAGVTQSPTHLIKTRGQQVTLRCSPKSGHDTVSWYQQALGQGPQFIFQYYEEEERQRGNFPDRFSGHQFPNYSSELNVNALLLGDSALYLCASSFYQLVHTEAFFGQGTRLTVV.

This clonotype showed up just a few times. The CDR3 DNA is TGTGCCAGCATCTTGGGGGGCGGGGTTGGCAATCAGCCCCAGCATTTT. Translating gives CASILGGGVGNQPQHF. V usage is TRBV28 and J usage is TRBJ1-5, with D possibly matching TRBD1 (6 bases). V was shortened by 7 bases and J by 2 bases, with 18 bases between the two germline ends. There are 16 residues in the CDR3. Germline CDR1 reads MDHEN; CDR2 reads SYDVKM.

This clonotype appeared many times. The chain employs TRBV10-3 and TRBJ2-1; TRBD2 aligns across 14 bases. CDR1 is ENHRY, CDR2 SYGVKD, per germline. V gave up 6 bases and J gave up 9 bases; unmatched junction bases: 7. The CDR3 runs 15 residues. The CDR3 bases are TGTGCCATCAGCGAGGGACTAGCGGGAGCGAGTGAGCAGTTCTTC. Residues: CAISEGLAGASEQFF.

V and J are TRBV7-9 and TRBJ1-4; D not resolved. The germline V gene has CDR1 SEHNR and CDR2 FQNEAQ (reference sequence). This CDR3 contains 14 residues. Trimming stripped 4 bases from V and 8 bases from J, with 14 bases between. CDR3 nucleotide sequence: TGTGCCAGCAGCTCCCAGGCTGAGGGCGAAAAACTGTTTTTT. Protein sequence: CASSSQAEGEKLFF.

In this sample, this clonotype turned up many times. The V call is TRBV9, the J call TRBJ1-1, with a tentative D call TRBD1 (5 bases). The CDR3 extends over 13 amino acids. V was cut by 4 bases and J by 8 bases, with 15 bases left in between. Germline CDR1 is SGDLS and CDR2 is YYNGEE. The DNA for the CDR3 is TGTGCCAGCAGCCCGCCGGGACGGTCGGAAGCTTTCTTT. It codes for CASSPPGRSEAFF.

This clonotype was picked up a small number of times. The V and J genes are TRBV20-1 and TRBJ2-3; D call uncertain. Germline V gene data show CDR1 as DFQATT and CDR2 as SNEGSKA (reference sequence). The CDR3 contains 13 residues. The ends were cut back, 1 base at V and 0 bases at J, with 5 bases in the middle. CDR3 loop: CSARAPSTDTQYF. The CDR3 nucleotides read TGCAGTGCTAGAGCCCCGAGCACAGATACGCAGTATTTT.

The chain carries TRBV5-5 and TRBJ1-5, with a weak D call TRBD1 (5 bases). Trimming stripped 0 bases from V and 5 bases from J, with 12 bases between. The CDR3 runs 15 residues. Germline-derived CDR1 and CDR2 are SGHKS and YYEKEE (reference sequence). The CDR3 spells CASSLVLTDHQPQHF. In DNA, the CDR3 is TGTGCCAGCAGCTTGGTGCTGACAGATCATCAGCCCCAGCATTTT. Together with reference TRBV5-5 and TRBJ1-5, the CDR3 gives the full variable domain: DAGVTQSPTHLIKTRGQQVTLRCSPISGHKSVSWYQQVLGQGPQFIFQYYEKEERGRGNFPDRFSARQFPNYSSELNVNALLLGDSALYLCASSLVLTDHQPQHFGDGTRLSIL.

The CDR3 region has the DNA TGTGCCAGCAGCCTCCATGGGACGTATGAGACCCAGTACTTC. This gives the protein CASSLHGTYETQYF. The chain joins TRBV7-2 to TRBJ2-5; D may match TRBD1 or TRBD2 (5 bases each). Germline CDR1 and CDR2: SGHTA and FQGNSA. Trimming took off 5 bases at V and 5 bases at J, with 15 bases between the two ends. The CDR3 loop spans 14 amino acids.

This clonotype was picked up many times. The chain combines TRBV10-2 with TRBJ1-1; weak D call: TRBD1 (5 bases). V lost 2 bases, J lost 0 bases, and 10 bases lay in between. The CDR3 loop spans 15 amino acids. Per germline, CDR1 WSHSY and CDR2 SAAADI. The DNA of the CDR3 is TGCGCCAGCAGTGAGGGTTTGGGGCTGAACACTGAAGCTTTCTTT. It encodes CASSEGLGLNTEAFF.

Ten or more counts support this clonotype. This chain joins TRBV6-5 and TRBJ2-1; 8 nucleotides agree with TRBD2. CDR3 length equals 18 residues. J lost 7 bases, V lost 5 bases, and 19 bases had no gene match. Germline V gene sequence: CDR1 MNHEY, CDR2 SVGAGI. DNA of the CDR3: TGTGCCAGCAGTGGCCCCGGCCCGGGGGGGGCCTTTGGGAATGAGCAGTTCTTC. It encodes CASSGPGPGGAFGNEQFF.

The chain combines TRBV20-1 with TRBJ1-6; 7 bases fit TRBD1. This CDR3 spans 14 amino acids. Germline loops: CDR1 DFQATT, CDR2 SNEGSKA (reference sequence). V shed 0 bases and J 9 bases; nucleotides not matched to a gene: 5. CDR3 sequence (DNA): TGCAGTGCTAGAGAAGGGGGCCCGGCTTCACCCCTCCACTTT. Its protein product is CSAREGGPASPLHF.

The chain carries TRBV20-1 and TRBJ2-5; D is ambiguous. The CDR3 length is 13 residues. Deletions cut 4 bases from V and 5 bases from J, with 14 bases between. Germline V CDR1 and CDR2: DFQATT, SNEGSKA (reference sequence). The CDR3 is CSATDSGTETQYF. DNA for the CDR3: TGCAGTGCTACCGACTCAGGAACGGAGACCCAGTACTTC.

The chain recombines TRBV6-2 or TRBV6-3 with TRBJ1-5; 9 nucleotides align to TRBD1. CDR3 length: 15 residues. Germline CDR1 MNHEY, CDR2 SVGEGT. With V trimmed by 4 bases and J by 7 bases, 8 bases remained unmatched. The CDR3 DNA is TGTGCCAGCAGTTGGACGCTGGACAGGGGCCAGCCCCAGCATTTT. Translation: CASSWTLDRGQPQHF.

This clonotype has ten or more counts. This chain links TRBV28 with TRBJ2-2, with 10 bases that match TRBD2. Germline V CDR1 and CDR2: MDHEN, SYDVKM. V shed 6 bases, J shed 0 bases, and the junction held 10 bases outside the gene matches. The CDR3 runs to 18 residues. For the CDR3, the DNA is TGTGCCAGCAGAAGGGGGACTAGCGCGTTCGCGAACACCGGGGAGCTGTTTTTT. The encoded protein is CASRRGTSAFANTGELFF.

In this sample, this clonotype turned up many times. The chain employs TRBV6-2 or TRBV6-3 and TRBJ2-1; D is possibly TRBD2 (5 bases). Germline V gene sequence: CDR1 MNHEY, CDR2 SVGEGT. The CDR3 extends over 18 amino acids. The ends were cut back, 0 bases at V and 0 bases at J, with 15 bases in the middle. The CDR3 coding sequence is TGTGCCAGCAGTTACTCAAGGCTAGCTGAGAGCTCCTACAATGAGCAGTTCTTC. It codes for CASSYSRLAESSYNEQFF.

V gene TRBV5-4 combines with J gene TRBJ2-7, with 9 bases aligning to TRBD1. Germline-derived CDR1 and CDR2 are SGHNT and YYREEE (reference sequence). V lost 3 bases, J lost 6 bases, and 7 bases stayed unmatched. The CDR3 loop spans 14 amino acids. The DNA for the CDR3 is TGTGCCAGCAGCTGGAGGGACAGGGTCGGCGAGCAGTACTTC. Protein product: CASSWRDRVGEQYF.

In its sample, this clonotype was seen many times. The CDR3 DNA reads as TGTGCCATCAGTGGGGGGGCCTACGAGCAGTACTTC. Amino acids: CAISGGAYEQYF. J is TRBJ2-7 and V is TRBV10-3, with TRBD2 as a possible D gene (6 bases). The CDR3 sequence is 12 residues long. V shed 4 bases and J shed 2 bases, with 6 bases lying between them. The germline gives CDR1 ENHRY, CDR2 SYGVKD.

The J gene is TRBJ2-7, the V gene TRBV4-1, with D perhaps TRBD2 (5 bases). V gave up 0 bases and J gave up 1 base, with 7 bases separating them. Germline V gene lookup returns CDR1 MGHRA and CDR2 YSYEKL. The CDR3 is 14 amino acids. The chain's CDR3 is CASSQDSGSYEQYF. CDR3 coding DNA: TGCGCCAGCAGCCAAGATTCGGGGTCCTACGAGCAGTACTTC.

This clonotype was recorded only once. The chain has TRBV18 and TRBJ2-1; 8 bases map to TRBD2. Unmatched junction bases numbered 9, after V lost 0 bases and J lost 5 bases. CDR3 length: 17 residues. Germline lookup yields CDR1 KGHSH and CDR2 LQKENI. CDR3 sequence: CASSPPEGSGVNNEQFF. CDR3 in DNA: TGTGCCAGCTCACCACCCGAAGGTAGCGGGGTTAACAATGAGCAGTTCTTC.